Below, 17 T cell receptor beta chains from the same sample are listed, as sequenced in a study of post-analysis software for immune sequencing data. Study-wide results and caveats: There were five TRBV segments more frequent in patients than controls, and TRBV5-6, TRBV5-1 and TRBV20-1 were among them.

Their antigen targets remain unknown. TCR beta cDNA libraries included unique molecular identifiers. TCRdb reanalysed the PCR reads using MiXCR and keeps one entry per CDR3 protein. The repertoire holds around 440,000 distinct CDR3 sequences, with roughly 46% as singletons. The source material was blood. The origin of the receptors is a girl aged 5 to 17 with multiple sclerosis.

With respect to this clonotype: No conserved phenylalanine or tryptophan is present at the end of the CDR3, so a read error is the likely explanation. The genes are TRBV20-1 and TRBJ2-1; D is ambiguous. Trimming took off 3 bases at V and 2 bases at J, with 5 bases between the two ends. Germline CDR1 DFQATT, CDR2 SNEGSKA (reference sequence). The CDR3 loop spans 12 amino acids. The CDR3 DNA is TGCAGTGCTAGGGGCACCTACAATGAGCAGTTCGTC. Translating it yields CSARGTYNEQFV.

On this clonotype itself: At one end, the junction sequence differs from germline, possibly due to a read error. The CDR3 sequence is CAISVGSHEQYF. CDR3 nucleotide sequence: TGTGCCATCAGTGTAGGCTCCCACGAGCAGTACTTC. This chain links TRBV10-3 with TRBJ2-4; no firm D call. The DNA end favors TRBJ2-7, so the J call may be wrong. The CDR3 is made up of 12 amino acids. Germline loops: CDR1 ENHRY, CDR2 SYGVKD.

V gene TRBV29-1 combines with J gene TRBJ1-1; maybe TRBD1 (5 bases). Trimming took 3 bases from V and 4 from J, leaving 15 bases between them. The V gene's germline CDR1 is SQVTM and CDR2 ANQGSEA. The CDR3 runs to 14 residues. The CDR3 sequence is CSVDGGTGITEAFF. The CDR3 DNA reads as TGCAGCGTTGACGGGGGGACGGGTATCACTGAAGCTTTCTTT.

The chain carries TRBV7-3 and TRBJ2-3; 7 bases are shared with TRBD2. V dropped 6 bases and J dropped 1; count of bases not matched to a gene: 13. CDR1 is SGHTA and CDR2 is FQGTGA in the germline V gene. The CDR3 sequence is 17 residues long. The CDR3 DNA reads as TGTGCCAGCAGTCAAGGCCCTCGGCTAGCGGGCACAGATACGCAGTATTTT. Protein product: CASSQGPRLAGTDTQYF.

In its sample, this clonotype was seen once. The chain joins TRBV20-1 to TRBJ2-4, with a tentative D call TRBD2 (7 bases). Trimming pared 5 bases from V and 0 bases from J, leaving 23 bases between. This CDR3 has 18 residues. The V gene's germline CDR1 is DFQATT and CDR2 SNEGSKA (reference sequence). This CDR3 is CSARRGAGDHLAKNIQYF. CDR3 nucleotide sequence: TGCAGTGCTCGACGGGGGGCAGGGGACCACCTAGCCAAAAACATTCAGTACTTC.

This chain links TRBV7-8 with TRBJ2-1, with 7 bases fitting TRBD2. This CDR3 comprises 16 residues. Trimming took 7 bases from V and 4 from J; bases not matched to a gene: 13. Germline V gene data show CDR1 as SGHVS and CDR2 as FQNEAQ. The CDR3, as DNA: TGTGCCAGCACCCTAAGGGTAGCGGGCGCTTACAATGAGCAGTTCTTC. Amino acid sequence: CASTLRVAGAYNEQFF.

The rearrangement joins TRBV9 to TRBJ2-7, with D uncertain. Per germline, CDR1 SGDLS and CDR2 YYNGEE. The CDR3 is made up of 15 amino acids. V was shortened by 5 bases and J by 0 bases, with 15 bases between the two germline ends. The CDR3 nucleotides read TGTGCCAGCAGTCCCCCGGGTAGGAGCTCCTACGAGCAGTACTTC. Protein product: CASSPPGRSSYEQYF.

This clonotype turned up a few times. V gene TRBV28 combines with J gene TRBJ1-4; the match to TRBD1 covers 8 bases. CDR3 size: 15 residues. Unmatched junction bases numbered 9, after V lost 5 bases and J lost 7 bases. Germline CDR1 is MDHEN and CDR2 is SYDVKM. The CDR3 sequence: CASSLGTGEGEKLFF. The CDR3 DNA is TGTGCCAGCAGTCTAGGGACAGGAGAGGGTGAAAAACTGTTTTTT.

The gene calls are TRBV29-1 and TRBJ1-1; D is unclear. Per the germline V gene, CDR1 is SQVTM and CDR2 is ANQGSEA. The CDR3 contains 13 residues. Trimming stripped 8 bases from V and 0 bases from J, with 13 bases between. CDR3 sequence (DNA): TGCAGCACATGTCAAACAGTGAACACTGAAGCTTTCTTT. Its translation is CSTCQTVNTEAFF. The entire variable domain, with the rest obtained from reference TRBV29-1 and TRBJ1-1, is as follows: SAVISQKPSRDICQRGTSLTIQCQVDSQVTMMFWYRQQPGQSLTLIATANQGSEATYESGFVIDKFPISRPNLTFSTLTVSNMSPEDSSIYLCSTCQTVNTEAFFGQGTRLTVV.

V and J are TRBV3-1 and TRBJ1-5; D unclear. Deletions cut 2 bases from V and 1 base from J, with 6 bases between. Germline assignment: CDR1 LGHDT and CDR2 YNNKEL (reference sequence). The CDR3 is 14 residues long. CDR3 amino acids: CASSQTRSNQPQHF. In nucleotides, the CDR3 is TGTGCCAGCAGCCAAACGAGGAGCAATCAGCCCCAGCATTTT.

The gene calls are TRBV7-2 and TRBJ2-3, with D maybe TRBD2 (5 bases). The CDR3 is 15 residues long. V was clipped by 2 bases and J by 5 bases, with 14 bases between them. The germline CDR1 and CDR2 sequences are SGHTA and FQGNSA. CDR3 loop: CASSLSVLGGDTQYF. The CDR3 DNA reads TGTGCCAGCAGCTTAAGCGTCTTAGGAGGAGATACGCAGTATTTT.

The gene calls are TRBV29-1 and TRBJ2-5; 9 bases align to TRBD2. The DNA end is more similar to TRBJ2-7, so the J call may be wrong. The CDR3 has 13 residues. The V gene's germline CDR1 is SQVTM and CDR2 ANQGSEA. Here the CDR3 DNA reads TGCAGCGTTCTTGCGGGAGGGCCCTACGAGCAGTACTTC. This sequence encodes CSVLAGGPYEQYF.

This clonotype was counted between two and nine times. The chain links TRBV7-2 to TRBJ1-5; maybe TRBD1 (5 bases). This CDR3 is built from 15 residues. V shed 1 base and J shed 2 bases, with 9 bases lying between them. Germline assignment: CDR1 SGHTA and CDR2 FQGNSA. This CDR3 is CASSLGGGRNQPQHF. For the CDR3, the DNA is TGTGCCAGCAGCTTAGGCGGGGGACGCAATCAGCCCCAGCATTTT.

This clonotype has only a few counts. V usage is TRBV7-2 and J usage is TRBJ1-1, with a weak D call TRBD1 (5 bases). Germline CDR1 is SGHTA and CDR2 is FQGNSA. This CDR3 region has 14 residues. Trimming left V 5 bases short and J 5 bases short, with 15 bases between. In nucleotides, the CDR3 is TGTGCCAGCAGCCTAGTTAGGGGACGAACTGAAGCTTTCTTT. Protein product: CASSLVRGRTEAFF.

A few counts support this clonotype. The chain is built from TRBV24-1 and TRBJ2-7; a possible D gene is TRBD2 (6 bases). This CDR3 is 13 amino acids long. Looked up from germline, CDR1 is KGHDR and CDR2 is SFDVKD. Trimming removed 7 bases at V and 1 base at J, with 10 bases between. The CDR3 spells CATSGSGSYEQYF. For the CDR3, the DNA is TGTGCCACCAGCGGAAGCGGGTCCTACGAGCAGTACTTC.

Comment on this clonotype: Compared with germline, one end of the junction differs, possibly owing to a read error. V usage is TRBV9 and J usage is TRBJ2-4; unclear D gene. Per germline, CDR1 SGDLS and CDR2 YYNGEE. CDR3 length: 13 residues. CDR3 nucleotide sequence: TGTACCAGCAGCGCCCAATCCTCGGACGGGCAGTACTTC. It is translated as CTSSAQSSDGQYF.

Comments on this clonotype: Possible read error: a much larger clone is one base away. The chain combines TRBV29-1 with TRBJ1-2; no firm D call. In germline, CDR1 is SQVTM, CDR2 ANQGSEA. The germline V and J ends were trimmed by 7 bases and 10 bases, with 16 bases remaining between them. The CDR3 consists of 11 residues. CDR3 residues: CSADPGFDYTF. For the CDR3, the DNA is TGCAGCGCTGATCCTGGTTTTGACTACACCTTC. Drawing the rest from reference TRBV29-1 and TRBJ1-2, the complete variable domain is SAVISQKPSRDICQRGTSLTIQCQVDSQVTMMFWYRQQPGQSLTLIATANQGSEATYESGFVIDKFPISRPNLTFSTLTVSNMSPEDSSIYLCSADPGFDYTFGSGTRLTVV.